The clone carrying this T cell receptor (beta chain) was seen at least ten times. What it binds is not known. This CDR3 is built from 13 residues. Between the trimmed V and J ends, which lost 1 base and 5 bases, there was a span of 5 bases. The V gene's germline CDR1 is SEHNR and CDR2 FQNEAQ (reference sequence). The source of the sample is a study of blood T cells in healthy people across ages. Broader study findings: Both higher diversity and more naive CD4+ cells marked long-lived donors when set against aged donors.

A second PCR, run for about 6 to 11 cycles, used a sample-barcoded 5' primer plus a J-beta primer mix. TCRdb itself ran the 5' RACE reads through MiXCR, one entry per CDR3 protein. The profile shows 710,000 or so distinct CDR3 sequences, about a fifth of them singletons. They isolated at least 7 million PBMCs from each sample. The authors extracted at least 6 micrograms of total RNA per sample. The sequenced sample was blood. This sequence originates from a man aged 70 or older in good health. The J gene is TRBJ2-2, the V gene TRBV7-9; no clear D. The CDR3 protein is CASSLVETGELFF. CDR3 DNA: TGTGCCAGCAGCTTAGTTGAAACCGGGGAGCTGTTTTTT. The whole variable domain, filled in from reference TRBV7-9 and TRBJ2-2, reads DTGVSQNPRHKITKRGQNVTFRCDPISEHNRLYWYRQTLGQGPEFLTYFQNEAQLEKSRLLSDRFSAERPKGSFSTLEIQRTEQGDSAMYLCASSLVETGELFFGEGSRLTVL.